This T cell receptor beta chain was identified in a study of blood T cell repertoires in COVID-19. A remark on this clone: The junction does not match germline at one end; this may be a read error.

Germline V gene sequence: CDR1 SNHLY, CDR2 FYNNEI. The CDR3 runs to 15 residues. Measured with immunoSEQ multiplex PCR; TCRdb has only the in-frame clones, and not every one. The table shows about 460,000 clones, with about 88% occurring only once. This clonotype was sampled from a woman aged 60-70 years who had recovered from COVID-19. The V gene is TRBV2, the J gene TRBJ2-1, with 11 bases aligning to TRBD1. Source material: PBMCs or T cells enriched from blood (not recorded which). The CDR3 nucleotides read TGTGCCAGCACTTACGGGACAGGGGGTTACAGTGAGCAGTTCTTC. This encodes CASTYGTGGYSEQFF.